What follows is one T cell receptor (beta chain) and its context. The data originate from a study of blood T cell repertoires in COVID-19. Overall study: Italy, Spain and the United States were the sources of the convalescent and acute COVID-19 samples.

The CDR3 is made up of 16 amino acids. Germline lookup yields CDR1 SGHKS and CDR2 YYEKEE (reference sequence). V was trimmed by 0 bases and J by 2 bases, leaving 13 bases between them. Data came from immunoSEQ multiplex PCR; TCRdb stores just in-frame clones and leaves some out. The sample shows about 210,000 clones, roughly 86% of them seen only once. Sequenced sample: peripheral blood. V and J are TRBV5-5 and TRBJ2-3; D is undetermined. The sequence came from a woman aged 45-60 years with active or convalescent COVID-19. CDR3 nucleotides: TGTGCCAGCAGCTTGGTGGGCTGGGTGTACACAGATACGCAGTATTTT. It encodes CASSLVGWVYTDTQYF.